A selection of T cell receptor beta chains follows, all from one sample in a study of blood T cell repertoires in COVID-19. The protocol was immunoSEQ multiplex PCR, while the TCRdb copy is restricted to in-frame clones and leaves out a portion. The sample lists a few hundred thousand clones; around 88% were seen once. The sample consisted of peripheral blood. These receptor sequences come from a young man with acute or convalescent COVID-19. The CDR3 runs from the conserved cysteine through the conserved F or W. The D gene is left open where the match is weak. Size is omitted from some rows. Given values are once, few, many or a class for expanded clones.

j_gene	abundance	d_gene	v_gene	CDR3nt	CDR3aa
TRBJ1-6	once	NA	TRBV7-8	TGTGCCAGCAGCTTAGGCGGCAGCCAGAATTCACCCCTCCACTTT	CASSLGGSQNSPLHF
TRBJ2-3	NA	TRBD2	TRBV4-1	TGCGCCAGCAGCAAGGGGACTAGCGGGGAAACTAGCACAGATACGCAGTATTTT	CASSKGTSGETSTDTQYF
TRBJ1-1	NA	NA	TRBV19	TGTGCCAGTAGTATAACAGAGAACACTGAAGCTTTCTTT	CASSITENTEAFF
TRBJ2-7	NA	NA	TRBV6-6	TGTGCCAGCAGTTACGGGTCGGGTGAGCAGTACTTC	CASSYGSGEQYF
TRBJ1-4	NA	TRBD1	TRBV7-9	TGTGCCAGCAGCTTAGGGGGACAGGGCGTTGAAAAACTGTTTTTT	CASSLGGQGVEKLFF
TRBJ2-5	NA	NA	TRBV6-6	TGTGCCAGTGCACGGGGGGCCGGGGAGACCCAGTACTTC	CASARGAGETQYF
TRBJ2-3	NA	NA	TRBV12-3/TRBV12-4	TGTGCCAGCAGTCGACTAGCAGATACGCAGTATTTT	CASSRLADTQYF
TRBJ2-1	NA	TRBD1	TRBV29-1	TGCAGCGTTAGGGACAGGGCTAGTAATGAGCAGTTCTTC	CSVRDRASNEQFF
TRBJ1-2	NA	TRBD1	TRBV25-1	TGTGCCAGCAGTGAAAGGGGGCAACTCTATGGCTACACCTTC	CASSERGQLYGYTF
TRBJ2-5	NA	NA	TRBV5-4	TGTGCCAGCAGCTTGGAACGGCAAGAGACCCAGTACTTC	CASSLERQETQYF
TRBJ1-2	NA	TRBD1	TRBV4-1	TGCGCCAGCAGCCAAGATCAGGGGGCTTGGGGCTACACCTTC	CASSQDQGAWGYTF
TRBJ1-1	few	TRBD1	TRBV5-1	TGCGCCAGCAGCCCCGGACAGGGGGCGTACACTGAAGCTTTCTTT	CASSPGQGAYTEAFF
TRBJ2-1	NA	NA	TRBV18	TGTGCCAGCTCACCTCAGTGGGAGCAGTTCTTC	CASSPQWEQFF
TRBJ2-4	NA	NA	TRBV25-1	TGTGCCAGCAGTGAATGGGGGGTAGGGGCCAAAAACATTCAGTACTTC	CASSEWGVGAKNIQYF
TRBJ2-7	NA	TRBD2	TRBV2	TGTGCCACCCGGTCGGGGAGGGCCACTGCATTCGACGAGCAGTACTTC	CATRSGRATAFDEQYF
TRBJ2-7	NA	NA	TRBV7-9	TGTGCCAGCAGCCTCCAGGGGTACGAGCAGTACTTC	CASSLQGYEQYF
TRBJ2-7	NA	NA	TRBV12-3/TRBV12-4	TGTGCCAGCAGTTCGGAGGGATTCGAGCAGTACTTC	CASSSEGFEQYF
TRBJ2-6	NA	NA	TRBV7-6	TGTGCCAGCAGCGTAGTAGGGGTTTCTGGGGCCAACGTCCTGACTTTC	CASSVVGVSGANVLTF
TRBJ2-3	once	TRBD2	TRBV6-5	TGTGCCAGCAGTAGACTAGCGGGGAACACAGATACGCAGTATTTT	CASSRLAGNTDTQYF
TRBJ1-5	NA	NA	TRBV5-5	TGTGCCAGCAGCTTTGGGGGCGCGGTTAGGAATCAGCCCCAGCATTTT	CASSFGGAVRNQPQHF
TRBJ2-1	NA	NA	TRBV5-1	TGCGCCAGCAGCTTGCTACAGGGTTCCTCCTACAATGAGCAGTTCTTC	CASSLLQGSSYNEQFF
TRBJ1-5	once	NA	TRBV7-9	TGTGCCAGCAGTCCAACCGACAGTATCCAGCCCCAGCATTTT	CASSPTDSIQPQHF